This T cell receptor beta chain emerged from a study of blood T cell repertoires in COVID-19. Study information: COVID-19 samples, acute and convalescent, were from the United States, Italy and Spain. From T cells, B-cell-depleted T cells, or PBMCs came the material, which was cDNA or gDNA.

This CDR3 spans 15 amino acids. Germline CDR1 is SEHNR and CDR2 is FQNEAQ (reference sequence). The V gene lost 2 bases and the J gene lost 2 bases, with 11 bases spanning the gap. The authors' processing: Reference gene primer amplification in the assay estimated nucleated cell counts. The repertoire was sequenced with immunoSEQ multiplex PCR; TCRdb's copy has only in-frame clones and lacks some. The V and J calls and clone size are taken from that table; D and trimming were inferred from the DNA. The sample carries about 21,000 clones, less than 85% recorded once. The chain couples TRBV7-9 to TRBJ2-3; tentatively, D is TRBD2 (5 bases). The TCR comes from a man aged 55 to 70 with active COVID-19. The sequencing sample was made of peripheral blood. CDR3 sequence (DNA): TGTGCCAGCAGCTTATTAACGGGGTACACAGATACGCAGTATTTT. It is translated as CASSLLTGYTDTQYF.